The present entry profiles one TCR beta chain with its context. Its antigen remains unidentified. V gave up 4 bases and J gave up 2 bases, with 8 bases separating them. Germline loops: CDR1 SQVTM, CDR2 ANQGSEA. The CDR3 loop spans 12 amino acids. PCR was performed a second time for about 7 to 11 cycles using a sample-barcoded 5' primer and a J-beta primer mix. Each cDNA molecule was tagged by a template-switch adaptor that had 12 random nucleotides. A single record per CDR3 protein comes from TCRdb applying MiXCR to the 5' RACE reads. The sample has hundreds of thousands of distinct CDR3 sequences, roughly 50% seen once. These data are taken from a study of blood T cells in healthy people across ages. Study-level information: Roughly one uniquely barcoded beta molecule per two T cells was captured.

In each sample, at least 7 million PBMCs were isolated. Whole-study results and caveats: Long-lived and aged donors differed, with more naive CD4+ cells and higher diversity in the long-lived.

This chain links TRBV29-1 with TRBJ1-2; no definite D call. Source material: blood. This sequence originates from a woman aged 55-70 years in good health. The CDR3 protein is CSVVEGNYGYTF. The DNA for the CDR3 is TGCAGCGTTGTCGAGGGAAACTATGGCTACACCTTC. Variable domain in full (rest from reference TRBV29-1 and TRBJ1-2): SAVISQKPSRDICQRGTSLTIQCQVDSQVTMMFWYRQQPGQSLTLIATANQGSEATYESGFVIDKFPISRPNLTFSTLTVSNMSPEDSSIYLCSVVEGNYGYTFGSGTRLTVV.